A single sample is the source of the 14 T cell receptor beta chains below, sequenced in a study of blood T cell repertoires in COVID-19. Clones were read by immunoSEQ multiplex PCR, and TCRdb kept only the in-frame ones, dropping some. There are 75,000 to 90,000 clones in the sample; just under 85% occur only once, and about 20% lies in the top ten. The sequencing sample was made of peripheral blood. All receptors derive from a man aged 80 or over with active or convalescent COVID-19.

The chain employs TRBV7-9 and TRBJ2-6, with a weak D call TRBD2 (6 bases). The CDR3 has 15 amino acids. Germline loops: CDR1 SEHNR, CDR2 FQNEAQ (reference sequence). V dropped 1 base and J dropped 2 bases, with 6 bases sitting between them. Here the CDR3 DNA reads TGTGCCAGCAGCTTAGGCGGGGCTGGGGCCAACGTCCTGACTTTC. This codes for CASSLGGAGANVLTF.

As DNA, the CDR3 is TGTGCCTGGAGATTGGGGCCTAACTATAATTCACCCCTCCACTTT. It specifies CAWRLGPNYNSPLHF. J is TRBJ1-6 and V is TRBV30; possibly TRBD1 for D (5 bases). V was trimmed by 3 bases and J by 3 bases, leaving 12 bases between them. The CDR3 spans 15 residues. Germline V lookup: CDR1 GTSNPN, CDR2 SVGIG (reference sequence).

J is TRBJ2-3 and V is TRBV7-9, with TRBD1 matching 7 bases. This CDR3 is 16 amino acids long. V was clipped by 2 bases and J by 2 bases; unmatched bases: 7. Looked up from germline, CDR1 is SEHNR and CDR2 is FQNEAQ (reference sequence). CDR3 coding DNA: TGTGCCAGCAGCTTACAGTCCGGGACAGCCACAGATACGCAGTATTTT. It is translated as CASSLQSGTATDTQYF.

This clone occurred once. This chain joins TRBV27 and TRBJ2-1, with 8 bases aligning to TRBD2. V lost 8 bases to trimming and J lost 7 bases; unmatched junction nucleotides: 13. Germline loops: CDR1 MNHEY, CDR2 SMNVEV (reference sequence). CDR3 length: 15 amino acids. The CDR3, as DNA: TGTGCCAGCTGTCGGGGCAGCGGGAGTAGTAATGAGCAGTTCTTC. This sequence encodes CASCRGSGSSNEQFF.

V and J are TRBV7-2 and TRBJ2-1; 8 nucleotides line up with TRBD2. Germline assignment: CDR1 SGHTA and CDR2 FQGNSA. Trimming at V came to 5 bases and at J to 15 bases, leaving 12 bases not matched to a gene. The CDR3 covers 13 residues. The CDR3 reads CASSPRWTSKLFF. The CDR3, as DNA: TGTGCCAGCAGCCCCCGATGGACTAGCAAGCTGTTCTTC.

This clone has just a few counts. The chain couples TRBV2 to TRBJ1-1, with D perhaps matching TRBD1 (5 bases). The CDR3 length is 16 residues. From germline, CDR1 is SNHLY and CDR2 FYNNEI. The V end was cut by 3 bases, the J end by 1 base, with 15 bases between. In DNA form, the CDR3 reads TGTGCCAGCAGTGAGCCCCGCGGGGGTCCGAACACTGAAGCTTTCTTT. This gives the protein CASSEPRGGPNTEAFF. The full variable domain, in which reference TRBV2 and TRBJ1-1 provide the parts outside the CDR3, is EPEVTQTPSHQVTQMGQEVILRCVPISNHLYFYWYRQILGQKVEFLVSFYNNEISEKSEIFDDQFSVERPDGSNFTLKIRSTKLEDSAMYFCASSEPRGGPNTEAFFGQGTRLTVV.

The chain employs TRBV7-9 and TRBJ1-1; the D gene is possibly TRBD1 (6 bases). Germline V gives CDR1 SEHNR, CDR2 FQNEAQ (reference sequence). V lost 5 bases, J lost 1 base, and 14 bases lay in between. The CDR3 is made up of 15 amino acids. The CDR3 loop reads CASSPQGQTNTEAFF. Written as DNA, the CDR3 is TGTGCCAGCAGCCCGCAGGGACAAACGAACACTGAAGCTTTCTTT.

This clone has more than one count but fewer than ten. This chain links TRBV5-5 with TRBJ1-5; D is possibly TRBD1 (5 bases). Germline values: CDR1 SGHKS, CDR2 YYEKEE (reference sequence). The CDR3 is 16 amino acids. With 4 bases removed from V and 2 bases from J, the gap between germline ends came to 16 bases. This chain's CDR3 is CASSIRSGAGNQPQHF. CDR3 nucleotides: TGTGCCAGCAGCATTAGATCTGGGGCCGGCAATCAGCCCCAGCATTTT. The whole variable domain, filled in from reference TRBV5-5 and TRBJ1-5, reads DAGVTQSPTHLIKTRGQQVTLRCSPISGHKSVSWYQQVLGQGPQFIFQYYEKEERGRGNFPDRFSARQFPNYSSELNVNALLLGDSALYLCASSIRSGAGNQPQHFGDGTRLSIL.

The CDR3 region is CASTTGRGNTIYF. As DNA, the CDR3 is TGTGCCAGCACCACCGGTCGTGGAAACACCATATATTTT. V gene TRBV6-5 combines with J gene TRBJ1-3, with D hard to call. The CDR3 contains 13 residues. Germline assignment: CDR1 MNHEY and CDR2 SVGAGI. Trimming took off 7 bases at V and 3 bases at J, with 10 bases between the two ends.

CDR3 in DNA: TGCAGCGTTGTGGGGACAGGGTTGGATAGCACAGATACGCAGTATTTT. Translating it yields CSVVGTGLDSTDTQYF. The V call is TRBV29-1, the J call TRBJ2-3; TRBD1 matches 9 bases. V dropped 4 bases and J dropped 0; count of bases not matched to a gene: 8. The CDR3 extends over 16 amino acids. The germline V gene has CDR1 SQVTM and CDR2 ANQGSEA.

This clone has just a few counts. V gene TRBV10-1 combines with J gene TRBJ1-6, with 9 bases lining up with TRBD1. Germline loops: CDR1 WNHNN, CDR2 SYGVQD (reference sequence). The CDR3 is made up of 14 amino acids. Trimming took 7 bases from V and 6 from J; bases not matched to a gene: 4. CDR3 DNA sequence: TGCGCCAGCAAAGGACAGGGGTTTAATTCACCCCTCCACTTT. This codes for CASKGQGFNSPLHF.

The chain has TRBV28 and TRBJ1-2; TRBD1 matches 11 bases. The CDR3 is 13 residues long. From germline, CDR1 is MDHEN and CDR2 SYDVKM. J lost 8 bases, V lost 5 bases, and 4 bases had no gene match. The CDR3 here is CASSRDRGTGYTF. CDR3 bases: TGTGCCAGCAGTCGGGACAGGGGGACGGGCTACACCTTC.

This chain connects TRBV6-5 to TRBJ1-2; TRBD1 matches at 7 bases. Germline V gives CDR1 MNHEY, CDR2 SVGAGI. The CDR3 runs to 15 residues. Losses at the gene ends were 7 bases for V and 4 bases for J; bases not matched to a gene: 12. The DNA for the CDR3 is TGTGCCAGCACCAAAGGAGAGGGGGCGGTCTATGGCTACACCTTC. Translating it yields CASTKGEGAVYGYTF.

This chain connects TRBV2 to TRBJ2-1; 11 bases are a match to TRBD2. Trimming cost V 6 bases and J 9 bases; bases outside gene matches: 10. Germline CDR1 reads SNHLY; CDR2 reads FYNNEI. The CDR3 runs 15 residues. The CDR3 DNA sequence: TGTGCCAGCAGACGACTAGCGGGGCCTGGAGGTGAGCAGTTCTTC. It is translated as CASRRLAGPGGEQFF.